This T cell receptor beta chain was documented in a study of blood T cell repertoires in COVID-19. Original data processing: Nucleated cell number was recorded as an estimate derived from reference gene primer amplification. Some clones are missing from TCRdb's copy, which holds only in-frame ones; the method was immunoSEQ multiplex PCR. V and J calls and clone size are as listed in that table; D and trimming were resolved from the DNA. The sample carries about 180,000 clones, approximately 88% recorded once. The germline V gene has CDR1 MNHNY and CDR2 SVGAGI (reference sequence). This CDR3 comprises 15 residues. The junction had 1 base not matched to a gene; V was cut back by 0 bases and J by 3 bases.

The sequencing sample was made of peripheral blood. The genes are TRBV6-6 and TRBJ2-5; 10 bases are a match to TRBD1. This clonotype was sampled from a woman in her 30s with acute or convalescent COVID-19. The CDR3 coding sequence is TGTGCCAGCAGTTACTCGGGACAGGGGAAAGAGACCCAGTACTTC. Residues: CASSYSGQGKETQYF.